This T cell receptor beta chain was retrieved from a study of blood T cells in healthy people across ages. A J-beta primer mix and a sample-barcoded 5' primer were used in a second PCR of about 7 to 12 cycles. From the 5' RACE reads, TCRdb called clonotypes with MiXCR, one entry per CDR3 protein. There are around 1,000,000 distinct CDR3 sequences in the sample; roughly a quarter occur only once, and 0.65% to 0.95% lies in the top ten. General study findings and limits: The long-lived group displayed more naive CD4+ cells, plus higher diversity, than the aged donors did.

This clonotype has a handful of counts. Its antigen is unidentified. These data were also filed under a second study, of T cells of mothers and their children. That paper adds: Each donor was one of three healthy Caucasian mothers or one of their six children.

This TCR derives from a girl aged 2-10 years in good health. Sequencing input: blood.

For the CDR3, the DNA is TGTGCCAGCAGCAAAGTCTTGCAGGGATGGACGGGTGGAAACACCATATATTTT. Protein product: CASSKVLQGWTGGNTIYF. The chain has TRBV21-1 and TRBJ1-3; no DNA check was done on the table's D call, TRBD1. TRBV21-1 is a recognized pseudogene. The CDR3 is 18 amino acids.